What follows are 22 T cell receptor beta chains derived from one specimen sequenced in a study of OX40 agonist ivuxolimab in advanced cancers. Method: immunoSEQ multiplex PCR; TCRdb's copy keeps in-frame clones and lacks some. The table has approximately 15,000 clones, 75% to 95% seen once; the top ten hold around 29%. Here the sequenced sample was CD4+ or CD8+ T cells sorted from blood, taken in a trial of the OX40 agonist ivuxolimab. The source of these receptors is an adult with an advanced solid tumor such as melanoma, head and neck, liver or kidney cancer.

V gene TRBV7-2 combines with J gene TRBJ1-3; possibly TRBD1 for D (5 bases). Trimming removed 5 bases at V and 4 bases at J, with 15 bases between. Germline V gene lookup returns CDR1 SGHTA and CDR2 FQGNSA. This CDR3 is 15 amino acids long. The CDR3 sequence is CASSQLGGAGNTIYF. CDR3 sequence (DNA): TGTGCCAGCAGCCAGTTGGGAGGGGCAGGAAACACCATATATTTT. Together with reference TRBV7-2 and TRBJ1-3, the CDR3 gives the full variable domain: GAGVSQSPSNKVTEKGKDVELRCDPISGHTALYWYRQSLGQGLEFLIYFQGNSAPDKSGLPSDRFSAERTGGSVSTLTIQRTQQEDSAVYLCASSQLGGAGNTIYFGEGSWLTVV.

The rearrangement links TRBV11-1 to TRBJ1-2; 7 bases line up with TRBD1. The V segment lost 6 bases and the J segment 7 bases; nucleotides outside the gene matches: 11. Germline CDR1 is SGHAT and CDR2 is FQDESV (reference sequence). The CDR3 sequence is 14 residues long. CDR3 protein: CASRDDTGVFGYTF. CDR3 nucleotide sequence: TGTGCCAGCAGAGACGACACAGGGGTCTTTGGCTACACCTTC.

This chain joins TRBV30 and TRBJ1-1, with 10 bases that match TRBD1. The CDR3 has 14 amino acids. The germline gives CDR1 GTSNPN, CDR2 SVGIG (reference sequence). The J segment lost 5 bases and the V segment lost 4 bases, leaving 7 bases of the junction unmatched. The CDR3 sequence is CAWISDRGLTEAFF. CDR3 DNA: TGTGCCTGGATATCCGACAGGGGGCTAACTGAAGCTTTCTTT. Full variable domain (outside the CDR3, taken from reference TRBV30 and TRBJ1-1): SQTIHQWPATLVQPVGSPLSLECTVEGTSNPNLYWYRQAAGRGLQLLFYSVGIGQISSEVPQNLSASRPQDRQFILSSKKLLLSDSGFYLCAWISDRGLTEAFFGQGTRLTVV.

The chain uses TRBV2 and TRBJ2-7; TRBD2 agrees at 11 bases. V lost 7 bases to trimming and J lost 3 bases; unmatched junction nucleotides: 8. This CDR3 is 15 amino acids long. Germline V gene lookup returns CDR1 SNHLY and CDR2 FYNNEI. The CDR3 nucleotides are TGTGCCAGCACCGTACTAGCGGGAGTGGGCTACGAGCAGTACTTC. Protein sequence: CASTVLAGVGYEQYF. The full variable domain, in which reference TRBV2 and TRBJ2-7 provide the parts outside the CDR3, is EPEVTQTPSHQVTQMGQEVILRCVPISNHLYFYWYRQILGQKVEFLVSFYNNEISEKSEIFDDQFSVERPDGSNFTLKIRSTKLEDSAMYFCASTVLAGVGYEQYFGPGTRLTVT.

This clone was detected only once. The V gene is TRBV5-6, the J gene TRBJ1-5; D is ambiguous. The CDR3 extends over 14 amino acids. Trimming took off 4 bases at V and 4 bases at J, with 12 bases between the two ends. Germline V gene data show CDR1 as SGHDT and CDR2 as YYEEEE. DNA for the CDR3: TGTGCCAGCAGCCGCGGGAGCTTAAATCAGCCCCAGCATTTT. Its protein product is CASSRGSLNQPQHF.

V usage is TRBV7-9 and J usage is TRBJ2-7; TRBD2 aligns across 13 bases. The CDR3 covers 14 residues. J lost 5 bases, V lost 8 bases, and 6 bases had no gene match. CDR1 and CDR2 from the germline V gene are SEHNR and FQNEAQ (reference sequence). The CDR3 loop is CASVPGTSGNEQYF. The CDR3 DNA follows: TGTGCCAGCGTACCCGGGACTAGCGGGAACGAGCAGTACTTC.

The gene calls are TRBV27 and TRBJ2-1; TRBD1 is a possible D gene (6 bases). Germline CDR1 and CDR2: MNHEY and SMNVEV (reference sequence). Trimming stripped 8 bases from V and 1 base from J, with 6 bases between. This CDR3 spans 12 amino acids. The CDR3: CASGQSYNEQFF. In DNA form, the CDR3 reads TGTGCCAGCGGACAGTCCTACAATGAGCAGTTCTTC.

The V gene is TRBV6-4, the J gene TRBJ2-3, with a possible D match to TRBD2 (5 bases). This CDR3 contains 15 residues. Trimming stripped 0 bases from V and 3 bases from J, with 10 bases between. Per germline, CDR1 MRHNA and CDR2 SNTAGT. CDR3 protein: CASSDSSSSTDTQYF. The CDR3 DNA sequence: TGTGCCAGCAGTGACTCGTCTAGCAGTACAGATACGCAGTATTTT.

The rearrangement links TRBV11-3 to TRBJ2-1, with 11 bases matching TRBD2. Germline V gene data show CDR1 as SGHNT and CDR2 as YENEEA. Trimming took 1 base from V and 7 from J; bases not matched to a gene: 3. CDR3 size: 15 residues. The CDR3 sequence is CASSLVAGGRNEQFF. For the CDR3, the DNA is TGTGCCAGCAGCTTAGTAGCGGGGGGGCGGAATGAGCAGTTCTTC.

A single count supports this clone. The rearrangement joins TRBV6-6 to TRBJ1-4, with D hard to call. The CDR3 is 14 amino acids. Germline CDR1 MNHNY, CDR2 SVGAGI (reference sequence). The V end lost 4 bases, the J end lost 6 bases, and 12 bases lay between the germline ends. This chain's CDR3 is CASSLNSNHEKLFF. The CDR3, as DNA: TGTGCCAGCAGTTTGAACAGTAACCATGAAAAACTGTTTTTT.

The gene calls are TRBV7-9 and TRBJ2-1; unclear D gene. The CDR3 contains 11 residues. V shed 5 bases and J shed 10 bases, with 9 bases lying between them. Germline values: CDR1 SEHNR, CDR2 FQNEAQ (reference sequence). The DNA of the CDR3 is TGTGCCAGCAGCCCCAGCTGGGAGCAGTTCTTC. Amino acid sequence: CASSPSWEQFF.

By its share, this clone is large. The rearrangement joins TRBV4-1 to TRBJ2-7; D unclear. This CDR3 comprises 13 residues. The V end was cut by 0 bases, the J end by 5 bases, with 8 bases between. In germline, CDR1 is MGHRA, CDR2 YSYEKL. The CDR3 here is CASSQDFSNEQYF. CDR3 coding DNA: TGCGCCAGCAGCCAAGATTTTTCGAACGAGCAGTACTTC.

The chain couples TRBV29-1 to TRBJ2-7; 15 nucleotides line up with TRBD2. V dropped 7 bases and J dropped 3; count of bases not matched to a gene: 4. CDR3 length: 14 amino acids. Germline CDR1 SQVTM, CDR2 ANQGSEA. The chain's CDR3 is CSAGLAGGLYEQYF. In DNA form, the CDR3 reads TGCAGCGCGGGACTAGCGGGAGGTCTCTACGAGCAGTACTTC.

CDR3 bases: TGTGCCAGCAGCTTTGATACAAAACAGGACTATGGCTACACCTTC. This codes for CASSFDTKQDYGYTF. The chain links TRBV7-9 to TRBJ1-2, with a possible D match to TRBD1 (5 bases). Germline CDR1 reads SEHNR; CDR2 reads FQNEAQ (reference sequence). This CDR3 has 15 residues. V lost 3 bases to trimming and J lost 3 bases, with 14 bases between them.

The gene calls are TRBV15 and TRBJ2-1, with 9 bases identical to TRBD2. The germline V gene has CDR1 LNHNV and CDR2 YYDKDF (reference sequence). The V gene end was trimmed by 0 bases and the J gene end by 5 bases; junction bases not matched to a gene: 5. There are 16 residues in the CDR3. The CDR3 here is CATSRDLGTSNNEQFF. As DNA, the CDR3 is TGTGCCACCAGCAGAGATCTCGGGACTAGCAACAATGAGCAGTTCTTC.

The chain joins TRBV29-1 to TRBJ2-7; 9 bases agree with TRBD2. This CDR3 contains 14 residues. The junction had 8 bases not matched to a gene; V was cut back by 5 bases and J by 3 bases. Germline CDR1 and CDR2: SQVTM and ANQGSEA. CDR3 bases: TGCAGCGTTACGGGCGGGGGGGTGTACTACGAGCAGTACTTC. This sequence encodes CSVTGGGVYYEQYF.

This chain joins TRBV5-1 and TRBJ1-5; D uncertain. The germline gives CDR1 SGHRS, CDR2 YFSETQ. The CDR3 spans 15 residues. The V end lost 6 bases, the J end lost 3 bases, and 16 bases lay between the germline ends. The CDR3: CASTLSGQLNQPQHF. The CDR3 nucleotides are TGCGCCAGCACCCTAAGCGGGCAGCTCAATCAGCCCCAGCATTTT.

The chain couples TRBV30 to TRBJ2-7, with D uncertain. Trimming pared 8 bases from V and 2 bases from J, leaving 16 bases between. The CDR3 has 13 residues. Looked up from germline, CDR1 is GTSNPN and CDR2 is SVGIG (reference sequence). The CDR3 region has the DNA TGTGCCCATTCCCCTGGGTACACCTACGAGCAGTACTTC. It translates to CAHSPGYTYEQYF.

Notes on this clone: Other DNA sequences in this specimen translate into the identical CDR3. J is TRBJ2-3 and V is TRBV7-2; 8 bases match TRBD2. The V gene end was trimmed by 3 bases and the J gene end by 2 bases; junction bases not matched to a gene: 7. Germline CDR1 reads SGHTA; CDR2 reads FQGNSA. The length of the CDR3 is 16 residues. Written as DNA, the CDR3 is TGTGCCAGCAGCTTTGGTAGCGGGGATCTCACAGATACGCAGTATTTT. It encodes CASSFGSGDLTDTQYF. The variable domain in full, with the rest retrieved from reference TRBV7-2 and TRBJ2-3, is GAGVSQSPSNKVTEKGKDVELRCDPISGHTALYWYRQSLGQGLEFLIYFQGNSAPDKSGLPSDRFSAERTGGSVSTLTIQRTQQEDSAVYLCASSFGSGDLTDTQYFGPGTRLTVL.

The CDR3 region is CASSSGWGNQPQHF. DNA for the CDR3: TGTGCCAGTAGCTCCGGCTGGGGCAATCAGCCCCAGCATTTT. The chain is built from TRBV19 and TRBJ1-5; no definite D call. The CDR3 spans 14 residues. V lost 6 bases and J 2 bases, leaving 11 bases between the germline ends. Looked up from germline, CDR1 is LNHDA and CDR2 is SQIVND (reference sequence).

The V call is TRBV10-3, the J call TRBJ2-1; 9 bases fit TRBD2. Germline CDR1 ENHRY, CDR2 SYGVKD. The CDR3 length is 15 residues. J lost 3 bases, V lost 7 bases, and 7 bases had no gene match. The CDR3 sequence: CAIIGIAGDYNEQFF. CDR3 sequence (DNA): TGTGCCATCATCGGTATAGCGGGGGACTACAATGAGCAGTTCTTC.

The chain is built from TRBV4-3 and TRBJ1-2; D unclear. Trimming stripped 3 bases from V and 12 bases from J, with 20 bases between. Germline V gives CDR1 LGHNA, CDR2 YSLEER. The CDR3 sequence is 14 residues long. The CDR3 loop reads CASSHQEGSMANTF. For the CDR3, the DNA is TGCGCCAGCAGCCACCAAGAGGGCAGTATGGCTAACACCTTC.